This paragraph reports one T cell receptor (beta chain). This entry belongs to a study of blood T cell repertoires in COVID-19. Looking at the study overall: Samples taken during acute and convalescent COVID-19 were collected in the United States, Italy and Spain. The analysed material was cDNA or gDNA that came from T cells, B-cell-depleted T cells, or PBMCs.

Under the authors' procedure: Reference gene primer amplification gave nucleated cell count estimates. The repertoire was sequenced with immunoSEQ multiplex PCR; TCRdb's copy has only in-frame clones and lacks some. V, J and clone size are those of that table, while D and trimming were read from the DNA. The sample carries under 200,000 clones, approximately 81% recorded once. CDR1 DFQATT and CDR2 SNEGSKA come from the germline V gene (reference sequence). The ends were cut back, 3 bases at V and 6 bases at J, with 14 bases in the middle. CDR3 length: 13 residues. The sample comprised peripheral blood. The chain links TRBV20-1 to TRBJ1-2; D gene unclear. The source is a woman aged 80 or over with acute or convalescent COVID-19. The CDR3: CSASHRGWDGYTF. The CDR3, as DNA: TGCAGTGCTAGTCATCGCGGGTGGGATGGCTACACCTTC.